Sequencing of this TCR beta chain was carried out in a study of T cell repertoires in cytomegalovirus infection. Study findings and constraints: HLA-C-restricted CMV clonotypes gave the most frequent clonotype in two of eight donors.

In its sample, this clonotype was seen a few times. The antigen is undetermined. One entry per CDR3 protein results from TCRdb running MiXCR on the reads. This sample has about 320,000 distinct CDR3 sequences, with roughly 9.5% found just once. CDR1 and CDR2 from the germline V gene are SGHTA and FQGNSA. This CDR3 has 14 amino acids. V was shortened by 4 bases and J by 5 bases, with 14 bases between the two germline ends. V usage is TRBV7-2 and J usage is TRBJ1-2; no definite D call. The specimen sequenced was PBMCs. This clonotype originated in a human donor in good health (CMV status not recorded). Some clones in this sample may be carry-over from other donors' samples. The DNA for the CDR3 is TGTGCCAGCAGCTCGGCAGGCCCCACTTATGGCTACACCTTC. It translates to CASSSAGPTYGYTF.